One and the same sample provided the 4 T cell receptor beta chains below, sequenced in a study of cytomegalovirus exposure and HLA in healthy donors. The PCR made use of 60 Vbeta and 13 Jbeta primers. Sequenced by immunoSEQ multiplex PCR; TCRdb stores in-frame clones only, minus some. The sample includes about 150,000 clones, approximately 85% seen only once; the top ten take 0.51%. The specimen sequenced was PBMCs. These receptors were collected from a woman aged 40 to 50 in good health and CMV-seronegative.

This clone appeared a few times. The J gene is TRBJ2-7, the V gene TRBV5-4; 14 bases agree with TRBD2. CDR1 is SGHNT, CDR2 YYREEE, per germline (reference sequence). The length of the CDR3 is 16 residues. The V and J ends lost 4 bases and 2 bases, in that order; junction bases with no gene match: 5. CDR3 DNA sequence: TGTGCCAGCAGCGGGGGGGGACTAGCGGGAGCCTACGAGCAGTACTTC. Translated, it gives CASSGGGLAGAYEQYF.

This chain uses TRBV7-8 with TRBJ2-5; D not resolved. V was shortened by 3 bases and J by 5 bases, with 13 bases between the two germline ends. This CDR3 spans 14 amino acids. In germline, CDR1 is SGHVS, CDR2 FQNEAQ. CDR3 sequence reads: CASSLEPHPETQYF. CDR3 nucleotide sequence: TGTGCCAGCAGCTTGGAGCCCCACCCGGAGACCCAGTACTTC.

The chain has TRBV2 and TRBJ2-3; 7 positions match TRBD2. Germline CDR1 SNHLY, CDR2 FYNNEI. The CDR3 contains 16 residues. The junction had 13 bases not matched to a gene; V was cut back by 7 bases and J by 3 bases. In DNA, the CDR3 is TGTGCCAGCAATGTCAGTCCGGGAGGCCGTACAGATACGCAGTATTTT. Translating gives CASNVSPGGRTDTQYF.

The chain is built from TRBV4-2 and TRBJ2-7, with 8 bases that match TRBD1. CDR1 and CDR2 (germline): LGHNA, YNFKEQ. Trimming at V came to 0 bases and at J to 2 bases, leaving 3 bases not matched to a gene. This CDR3 region has 15 residues. The DNA for the CDR3 is TGTGCCAGCAGCCAAGAGAGGACAGGGCCCTACGAGCAGTACTTC. It translates to CASSQERTGPYEQYF.